Each of the 5 T cell receptor beta chains below was sequenced from the same sample in a study of blood T cell repertoires in COVID-19. Sequencing used immunoSEQ multiplex PCR; TCRdb keeps in-frame clones, though not all of them. The top ten hold 15% of the sample, which has some 110,000 clones, roughly 85% seen once. The specimen was peripheral blood. These TCRs come from a woman older than 75 with acute or convalescent COVID-19.

The chain joins TRBV5-5 to TRBJ2-2; TRBD1 might be the D (6 bases). Per germline, CDR1 SGHKS and CDR2 YYEKEE (reference sequence). Trimming cost V 0 bases and J 7 bases, with 16 bases left between them. CDR3 length equals 16 residues. In DNA form, the CDR3 reads TGTGCCAGCAGCTTGGTAACCAGGGGATTGGGCGGGGAGCTGTTTTTT. Its protein is CASSLVTRGLGGELFF.

In nucleotides, the CDR3 is TGCGCCAGCAGCTTGGGGGGGACTAGCGGCAATGAGCAGTTCTTC. This codes for CASSLGGTSGNEQFF. The chain couples TRBV5-1 to TRBJ2-1; 11 bases fit TRBD2. Germline V gives CDR1 SGHRS, CDR2 YFSETQ. CDR3 length: 15 amino acids. The V segment lost 0 bases and the J segment 6 bases; nucleotides outside the gene matches: 2.

The V gene is TRBV3-1 (or the pseudogene TRBV3-2), the J gene TRBJ2-3, with D unresolved. This CDR3 is 16 amino acids long. CDR1 LGHDT and CDR2 YNNKEL come from the germline V gene (reference sequence). V was pared by 2 bases and J by 2 bases, with 14 bases between. The CDR3 spells CASSQRSTRLTDTQYF. The CDR3 DNA follows: TGTGCCAGCAGCCAAAGGAGCACCCGACTCACAGATACGCAGTATTTT.

This sequence joins TRBV30 and TRBJ1-1, with D perhaps matching TRBD1 (6 bases). The CDR3 spans 11 residues. Between the trimmed V and J ends, which lost 5 bases and 8 bases, there was a span of 12 bases. Germline V gene data show CDR1 as GTSNPN and CDR2 as SVGIG (reference sequence). CDR3 in amino acids: CAWGRQAEAFF. CDR3 DNA sequence: TGTGCCTGGGGTAGACAGGCCGAAGCTTTCTTT.

Ten or more counts support this clone. This chain links TRBV29-1 with TRBJ1-2; D possibly corresponds to TRBD1 (5 bases). The germline CDR1 and CDR2 sequences are SQVTM and ANQGSEA. The CDR3 consists of 12 residues. The germline V and J ends were trimmed by 5 bases and 8 bases, with 15 bases remaining between them. Here the CDR3 DNA reads TGCAGCGTTTCTAGGGGTGGCGGCGGCTACACCTTC. Amino acids: CSVSRGGGGYTF.